The rows below give T cell receptor beta chains drawn from one sample of a study of blood T cell repertoires in COVID-19. Here immunoSEQ multiplex PCR was the method, and the copy in TCRdb shows in-frame clones only, minus some. The repertoire holds 88,000 or so clones, with roughly 80% as singletons. Material for sequencing was peripheral blood. These receptors all come from a man aged 60-69 years with acute or convalescent COVID-19. Both conserved end residues are trimmed from each CDR3.

j_gene: TRBJ2-4
v_gene: TRBV10-2
CDR3aa: ASRDRMKNIQY

j_gene: TRBJ1-6
v_gene: TRBV28
CDR3aa: ASTERDRANSPLH

j_gene: TRBJ2-7
v_gene: TRBV5-1
CDR3aa: ASSLGQDRGQQY

j_gene: TRBJ2-7
v_gene: TRBV5-1
CDR3aa: ASSHTGSAYEQY

j_gene: TRBJ2-7
v_gene: TRBV9
CDR3aa: ASSVGGGDTYEQY

j_gene: TRBJ2-7
v_gene: TRBV5-4
CDR3aa: ASSSGTSSYEQY

j_gene: TRBJ1-1
v_gene: TRBV24-1
CDR3aa: ATSDQGYTEAF

j_gene: TRBJ2-7
v_gene: TRBV19
CDR3aa: ASGGAGGGYEQY

j_gene: TRBJ2-1
v_gene: TRBV27
CDR3aa: ASSLERWNEQF

j_gene: TRBJ1-1
v_gene: TRBV3-1/TRBV3-2
CDR3aa: ASSQVGGSTEAF

j_gene: TRBJ1-6
v_gene: TRBV2
CDR3aa: ASRLQGFGSPLH

j_gene: TRBJ1-2
v_gene: TRBV19
CDR3aa: ASSIRSGTGVNYGYT

j_gene: TRBJ1-6
v_gene: TRBV19
CDR3aa: ASSVPGQGAYSPLH

j_gene: TRBJ1-2
v_gene: TRBV27
CDR3aa: ASSFLGQNYGYT

j_gene: TRBJ1-1
v_gene: TRBV5-5
CDR3aa: ASSLDRVDAEAF

j_gene: TRBJ1-5
v_gene: TRBV15
CDR3aa: ATSREEQALGQPQH

j_gene: TRBJ1-2
v_gene: TRBV23-1
CDR3aa: ASSSNREGYGYT

j_gene: TRBJ2-3
v_gene: TRBV5-4
CDR3aa: ASSPVGSGARASRDTQY

j_gene: TRBJ1-2
v_gene: TRBV10-3
CDR3aa: AIMNRTGYGYT

j_gene: TRBJ2-4
v_gene: TRBV7-2
CDR3aa: ASSLSLNIQY

j_gene: TRBJ1-4
v_gene: TRBV7-2
CDR3aa: ASSPQTGPNEKLF